This TCR beta chain is drawn from a study of shared clonotypes between healthy human individuals. Background on the study: Per donor, three plates held CD4 naive cells, three held CD4 memory, two held CD8 naive and one held CD8 memory. General observations from the study: Generally, naive subsets came out with larger estimated richness than memory subsets. Rarefaction showed that sequencing of sorted subsets was incomplete (despite large depth).

CD8 cells regarded as naive lacked CD45RO, were positively chosen for CCR7, and omitted terminally differentiated effector memory CD45RA+ cells. Healthy HIV-negative adults without recent acute infections or vaccinations served as donors. About this clone: The antigen is undetermined.

Method: immunoSEQ multiplex PCR; TCRdb's copy keeps in-frame clones and lacks some. The sample includes around 1.9 million clones, approximately 92% of them seen just once. Specimen: naive CD8+ T cells from PBMCs. This TCR came from a man aged 18 to 35 in good health. Some clones in this sample may be carry-over from other donors' samples.

The CDR3 DNA reads as TGTGCCAGTAGTGTCACAGGGGGCCGTCAGCCCCAGCATTTT. Its protein product is CASSVTGGRQPQHF. V and J are TRBV19 and TRBJ1-5, with TRBD1 matching 9 bases. Trimming removed 5 bases from V and 6 bases from J; junction bases left unmatched: 5. The length of the CDR3 is 14 residues. Germline loops: CDR1 LNHDA, CDR2 SQIVND (reference sequence).